This passage covers 7 T cell receptor beta chains from one sample sequenced in a study of regulatory T cells in long-lasting Graves disease. The time point was: persistent/refractory GD, antithyroid drugs over 5 years with positive TRAb. The authors made the TCR library using RNA they extracted from PBMCs. To make TCR beta libraries, researchers used iRepertoire HTBI primers and Arm-PCR of CDR3 regions. One entry per CDR3 protein results from TCRdb running MiXCR on the multiplex PCR reads. The sample includes a few hundred thousand distinct CDR3 sequences, 23% of them seen just once. Material: peripheral blood mononuclear cells (PBMCs), obtained when the disease was refractory, from a patient treated with antithyroid drugs. The receptors were gathered from a female donor with Graves disease.

This clonotype has a handful of counts. The chain recombines TRBV7-2 with TRBJ1-3, with D perhaps TRBD1 (6 bases). Germline loops: CDR1 SGHTA, CDR2 FQGNSA. V lost 3 bases and J lost 0, with 12 bases in between. The CDR3 has 16 amino acids. The CDR3 loop is CASSLGAGSSGNTIYF. The CDR3 DNA reads TGTGCCAGCAGCTTGGGGGCGGGGAGCTCTGGAAACACCATATATTTT.

The rearrangement uses TRBV27 and TRBJ2-2, with D unresolved. This CDR3 contains 15 residues. Trimming took off 7 bases at V and 0 bases at J, with 12 bases between the two ends. Germline CDR1 is MNHEY and CDR2 is SMNVEV (reference sequence). The DNA for the CDR3 is TGTGCCAGCACCCCGAGTAAAGCGAACACCGGGGAGCTGTTTTTT. Amino acids: CASTPSKANTGELFF.

The gene calls are TRBV30 and TRBJ1-1; no firm D call. Between the trimmed V and J ends, which lost 3 bases and 3 bases, there was a span of 17 bases. Germline lookup yields CDR1 GTSNPN and CDR2 SVGIG (reference sequence). CDR3 size: 15 residues. The CDR3 spells CAWRGNGWVDTEAFF. The CDR3, as DNA: TGTGCCTGGAGGGGGAACGGCTGGGTGGACACTGAAGCTTTCTTT.

This clonotype showed up just once. At one end, the junction sequence differs from germline, possibly due to a read error. V usage is TRBV5-1 and J usage is TRBJ1-5; D unresolved. The CDR3 is made up of 15 amino acids. CDR1 SGHRS and CDR2 YFSETQ come from the germline V gene. The CDR3 coding sequence is TGCGCCAGCGGCTTGGAAGGACCTCCATCACAGCCCCAGCATTTT. Encoded protein: CASGLEGPPSQPQHF. Drawing the rest from reference TRBV5-1 and TRBJ1-5, the complete variable domain is KAGVTQTPRYLIKTRGQQVTLSCSPISGHRSVSWYQQTPGQGLQFLFEYFSETQRNKGNFPGRFSGRQFSNSRSEMNVSTLELGDSALYLCASGLEGPPSQPQHFGDGTRLSIL.

In its sample, this clonotype was seen many times. The chain employs TRBV10-3 and TRBJ1-1; D is uncertain. Trimming left V 2 bases short and J 1 base short, with 5 bases between. This CDR3 has 13 residues. Germline V lookup: CDR1 ENHRY, CDR2 SYGVKD. CDR3 region: CAISERENTEAFF. CDR3 nucleotide sequence: TGTGCCATCAGTGAGCGGGAGAACACTGAAGCTTTCTTT.

At least ten counts were recorded for this clonotype. V gene TRBV11-3 combines with J gene TRBJ2-2; 8 bases fit TRBD1. The CDR3 runs 13 residues. Germline CDR1 SGHNT, CDR2 YENEEA. Trimming at V came to 8 bases and at J to 4 bases, leaving 3 bases not matched to a gene. The CDR3 loop is CASRTGSTGELFF. Written as DNA, the CDR3 is TGTGCCAGCCGGACAGGGAGCACCGGGGAGCTGTTTTTT.

The chain couples TRBV12-3 or TRBV12-4 to TRBJ2-7, with D possibly TRBD1 on 6 matching bases. The CDR3 has 13 amino acids. Trimming pared 3 bases from V and 3 bases from J, leaving 9 bases between. CDR3 bases: TGTGCCAGCAGTTTTAAGGGGGTCTACGAGCAGTACTTC. Protein product: CASSFKGVYEQYF.